A single sample is the source of the 25 T cell receptor beta chains below, sequenced in a study of blood T cell repertoires in COVID-19 (dated by TCRdb to the early 2020s). Libraries were prepared through the immunoSEQ multiplex PCR assay. TCRdb obtained this table from immuneACCESS and retained in-frame rearrangements with V and J assigned. These tables miss some clones; where compared with another copy, unresolved V genes account for less than half of the shortfall, and the remainder is unexplained. The sample table contains about 83,000 clones; only one count was recorded for roughly 80% of them. Of the sample, less than 20% is held by the ten largest clones. Sequencing was performed on peripheral blood. All receptors derive from a woman of 80 years or more with acute or convalescent COVID-19.

The chain employs TRBV19 and TRBJ2-2; no reliable D call. This CDR3 has 12 residues. In germline, CDR1 is LNHDA, CDR2 SQIVND (reference sequence). Trimming shortened V by 7 bases and J by 7 bases, and 10 bases separated the two germline ends. CDR3 DNA sequence: TGTGCCAGTATGCTTCTAGGCGGGGAGCTGTTTTTT. This sequence encodes CASMLLGGELFF.

This clone was seen more than once but under ten times. This chain uses TRBV18 with TRBJ2-3, with 10 bases identical to TRBD2. The CDR3 spans 16 residues. Germline CDR1 KGHSH, CDR2 LQKENI. The V segment lost 0 bases and the J segment 6 bases; nucleotides outside the gene matches: 6. The CDR3 is CASSPPASGGWDTQYF. DNA of the CDR3: TGTGCCAGCTCACCACCGGCTAGCGGGGGTTGGGATACGCAGTATTTT. The whole variable domain, remainder taken from reference TRBV18 and TRBJ2-3, is NAGVMQNPRHLVRRRGQEARLRCSPMKGHSHVYWYRQLPEEGLKFMVYLQKENIIDESGMPKERFSAEFPKEGPSILRIQQVVRGDSAAYFCASSPPASGGWDTQYFGPGTRLTVL.

The J gene is TRBJ1-6, the V gene TRBV28; no definite D call. The CDR3 covers 14 residues. Germline CDR1 reads MDHEN; CDR2 reads SYDVKM. Trimming shortened V by 7 bases and J by 7 bases, and 14 bases separated the two germline ends. The DNA for the CDR3 is TGTGCCAGCACCCCCAGGACGGGGAATTCACCCCTCCACTTT. The encoded protein is CASTPRTGNSPLHF.

This clone was counted a few times. The chain is built from TRBV9 and TRBJ2-1; 12 bases map to TRBD2. This CDR3 is 15 amino acids long. With V trimmed by 4 bases and J by 4 bases, 3 bases remained unmatched. Germline lookup yields CDR1 SGDLS and CDR2 YYNGEE. The chain's CDR3 is CASSLAGGLYNEQFF. CDR3 bases: TGTGCCAGCAGCCTAGCGGGGGGGCTTTACAATGAGCAGTTCTTC.

This clone was seen only once. This chain links TRBV7-8 with TRBJ2-1, with 8 positions matching TRBD2. The CDR3 runs to 16 residues. The J segment lost 4 bases and the V segment lost 2 bases, leaving 7 bases of the junction unmatched. CDR1 is SGHVS and CDR2 is FQNEAQ in the germline V gene. In DNA, the CDR3 is TGTGCCAGCAGCTTAACCGTCGGGGGGGTGTACAATGAGCAGTTCTTC. It is translated as CASSLTVGGVYNEQFF.

The CDR3 reads CASSSHIGGKNIQYF. CDR3 bases: TGTGCCAGCAGTTCCCATATAGGGGGCAAAAACATTCAGTACTTC. The chain is built from TRBV6-2 or TRBV6-3 and TRBJ2-4; D possibly corresponds to TRBD1 (6 bases). The CDR3 is made up of 15 amino acids. The germline V and J ends were trimmed by 4 bases and 3 bases, with 13 bases remaining between them. CDR1 is MNHEY, CDR2 SVGEGT, per germline.

This clone appeared once. The V gene is TRBV29-1, the J gene TRBJ1-1; 8 bases are shared with TRBD1. The CDR3 has 14 amino acids. The junction had 9 bases not matched to a gene; V was cut back by 4 bases and J by 5 bases. Germline V gene sequence: CDR1 SQVTM, CDR2 ANQGSEA. The CDR3 DNA follows: TGCAGCGTTGCCCATAAACAGGGGGGAACTGAAGCTTTCTTT. Translated, it gives CSVAHKQGGTEAFF. The complete variable domain, with remaining parts taken from reference TRBV29-1 and TRBJ1-1, reads SAVISQKPSRDICQRGTSLTIQCQVDSQVTMMFWYRQQPGQSLTLIATANQGSEATYESGFVIDKFPISRPNLTFSTLTVSNMSPEDSSIYLCSVAHKQGGTEAFFGQGTRLTVV.

The chain carries TRBV10-1 and TRBJ1-1, with D possibly matching TRBD1 (6 bases). The CDR3 consists of 13 residues. V was clipped by 6 bases and J by 7 bases, with 15 bases between them. Germline loops: CDR1 WNHNN, CDR2 SYGVQD (reference sequence). CDR3 in amino acids: CASSLTGQNEAFF. CDR3 nucleotide sequence: TGCGCCAGCAGCTTGACAGGACAGAATGAAGCTTTCTTT.

V usage is TRBV30 and J usage is TRBJ1-2; no firm D call. The CDR3 runs to 12 residues. V was cut by 2 bases and J by 3 bases, with 7 bases left in between. Germline V gene lookup returns CDR1 GTSNPN and CDR2 SVGIG (reference sequence). CDR3 DNA: TGTGCCTGGAGTAACCAGGACTATGGCTACACCTTC. Translated, it gives CAWSNQDYGYTF.

The chain combines TRBV9 with TRBJ2-1; 7 positions match TRBD2. CDR3 length: 14 amino acids. V lost 0 bases to trimming and J lost 7 bases; unmatched junction nucleotides: 4. The germline V gene encodes CDR1 SGDLS and CDR2 YYNGEE. CDR3 protein: CASSVDGGFNEQFF. CDR3 nucleotide sequence: TGTGCCAGCAGCGTAGACGGGGGGTTTAATGAGCAGTTCTTC.

In nucleotides, the CDR3 is TGTGCCAGCAGTTACTCGATAGCTAGCGGGGGTCGTAACACCGGGGAGCTGTTTTTT. Its protein is CASSYSIASGGRNTGELFF. The chain recombines TRBV6-2 or TRBV6-3 with TRBJ2-2; the match to TRBD2 covers 10 bases. The CDR3 covers 19 residues. CDR1 MNHEY and CDR2 SVGEGT come from the germline V gene. The trim removed 0 bases at V and 2 bases at J, leaving 9 bases unmatched.

This chain links TRBV5-1 with TRBJ1-1, with a weak D call TRBD1 (5 bases). V was pared by 4 bases and J by 0 bases, with 19 bases between. In germline, CDR1 is SGHRS, CDR2 YFSETQ. This CDR3 spans 17 amino acids. This chain's CDR3 is CASSRPGGDLMNTEAFF. CDR3 nucleotides: TGCGCCAGCAGCAGGCCCGGAGGGGACCTCATGAACACTGAAGCTTTCTTT.

The J gene is TRBJ2-2, the V gene TRBV11-2; unclear D gene. The germline CDR1 and CDR2 sequences are SGHAT and FQNNGV. The CDR3 length is 12 residues. V was shortened by 5 bases and J by 7 bases, with 8 bases between the two germline ends. The CDR3 DNA sequence: TGTGCCAGCAGCCGACTGGACGGGGAGCTGTTTTTT. It is translated as CASSRLDGELFF.

V gene TRBV30 combines with J gene TRBJ2-7; D perhaps matches TRBD2 (7 bases). The V gene's germline CDR1 is GTSNPN and CDR2 SVGIG (reference sequence). The CDR3 is 12 amino acids. Trimming took off 8 bases at V and 7 bases at J, with 18 bases between the two ends. The CDR3 spells CALGGGSREQYF. CDR3 nucleotides: TGTGCCCTGGGGGGGGGCTCGAGAGAGCAGTACTTC.

This chain uses TRBV6-5 with TRBJ1-1, with 8 nucleotides matching TRBD1. Germline trimming cut 2 bases from V and 1 base from J; bases unmatched to any gene: 0. Germline loops: CDR1 MNHEY, CDR2 SVGAGI. This CDR3 region has 14 residues. The CDR3 bases are TGTGCCAGCAGTTACGACAGGGGGAACACTGAAGCTTTCTTT. This gives the protein CASSYDRGNTEAFF.

This clone was counted once. This chain joins TRBV19 and TRBJ2-1; 9 bases fit TRBD2. The CDR3 covers 16 residues. Per germline, CDR1 LNHDA and CDR2 SQIVND (reference sequence). V lost 1 base to trimming and J lost 3 bases; unmatched junction nucleotides: 4. The CDR3, as DNA: TGTGCCAGTAGTATAGGTGGGACTAGCTTCTACAATGAGCAGTTCTTC. Amino acid sequence: CASSIGGTSFYNEQFF. The full variable domain, completed using reference TRBV19 and TRBJ2-1, is DGGITQSPKYLFRKEGQNVTLSCEQNLNHDAMYWYRQDPGQGLRLIYYSQIVNDFQKGDIAEGYSVSREKKESFPLTVTSAQKNPTAFYLCASSIGGTSFYNEQFFGPGTRLTVL.

CDR3 bases: TGTGCCAGTAGCACCGGACTAGCTAGGTCCAATGAGCAGTTCTTC. Translating gives CASSTGLARSNEQFF. The chain combines TRBV19 with TRBJ2-1; 8 bases map to TRBD2. Germline trimming cut 6 bases from V and 6 bases from J; bases unmatched to any gene: 10. The CDR3 spans 15 residues. Germline CDR1 reads LNHDA; CDR2 reads SQIVND (reference sequence). The entire variable domain, with the rest obtained from reference TRBV19 and TRBJ2-1, is as follows: DGGITQSPKYLFRKEGQNVTLSCEQNLNHDAMYWYRQDPGQGLRLIYYSQIVNDFQKGDIAEGYSVSREKKESFPLTVTSAQKNPTAFYLCASSTGLARSNEQFFGPGTRLTVL.

The chain recombines TRBV11-2 with TRBJ2-1; 10 positions agree with TRBD2. Germline V gene lookup returns CDR1 SGHAT and CDR2 FQNNGV. The CDR3 consists of 17 residues. J was trimmed by 6 bases and V by 2 bases; bases with no gene match: 10. The CDR3 loop is CASSLWGAVAGGNEQFF. In DNA form, the CDR3 reads TGTGCCAGCAGCTTATGGGGCGCGGTAGCGGGGGGCAATGAGCAGTTCTTC. Drawing the rest from reference TRBV11-2 and TRBJ2-1, the complete variable domain is EAGVAQSPRYKIIEKRQSVAFWCNPISGHATLYWYQQILGQGPKLLIQFQNNGVVDDSQLPKDRFSAERLKGVDSTLKIQPAKLEDSAVYLCASSLWGAVAGGNEQFFGPGTRLTVL.

The V gene is TRBV5-1, the J gene TRBJ2-7; TRBD1 aligns across 10 bases. The CDR3 extends over 16 amino acids. V trimming: 4 bases; J trimming: 0 bases; junction bases outside the gene matches: 7. Germline V lookup: CDR1 SGHRS, CDR2 YFSETQ. The CDR3 loop is CASSGRDRGASYEQYF. The CDR3 DNA follows: TGCGCCAGCAGCGGCCGGGACAGGGGTGCCTCCTACGAGCAGTACTTC.

CDR3 loop: CASVGHRNYGYTF. CDR3 nucleotide sequence: TGTGCCAGCGTGGGGCACAGAAACTATGGCTACACCTTC. This rearrangement joins TRBV6-5 to TRBJ1-2; D may be TRBD1 (5 bases). The V gene lost 8 bases and the J gene lost 2 bases, with 12 bases spanning the gap. The CDR3 loop spans 13 amino acids. Germline CDR1 reads MNHEY; CDR2 reads SVGAGI.

The gene calls are TRBV7-3 and TRBJ1-1, with D possibly matching TRBD1 (5 bases). Deletions cut 2 bases from V and 5 bases from J, with 12 bases between. The CDR3 loop spans 14 amino acids. Germline V lookup: CDR1 SGHTA, CDR2 FQGTGA. In nucleotides, the CDR3 is TGTGCCAGCAGCTTAGGGGGGTCAAGGACTGAAGCTTTCTTT. This gives the protein CASSLGGSRTEAFF.

This clone occurred once. This chain uses TRBV7-2 with TRBJ2-5; 8 bases are a match to TRBD2. Germline values: CDR1 SGHTA, CDR2 FQGNSA. After removal of 5 bases from V and 3 bases from J, the junction contained 8 bases not matched to a gene. This CDR3 region has 15 residues. The CDR3 nucleotides read TGTGCCAGCAGCCCCCGAAGTAGCGGGGAAGAGACCCAGTACTTC. It specifies CASSPRSSGEETQYF. Full variable domain (remainder filled in from reference TRBV7-2 and TRBJ2-5): GAGVSQSPSNKVTEKGKDVELRCDPISGHTALYWYRQSLGQGLEFLIYFQGNSAPDKSGLPSDRFSAERTGGSVSTLTIQRTQQEDSAVYLCASSPRSSGEETQYFGPGTRLLVL.

This sequence joins TRBV18 and TRBJ1-1; TRBD1 matches at 7 bases. CDR1 and CDR2 (germline): KGHSH, LQKENI. V was pared by 2 bases and J by 5 bases, with 5 bases of the junction left unmatched. This CDR3 has 14 amino acids. CDR3 loop: CASSPGAGGTEAFF. Written as DNA, the CDR3 is TGTGCCAGCTCACCAGGGGCAGGGGGGACTGAAGCTTTCTTT.

V is TRBV28 and J is TRBJ1-4, with D maybe TRBD1 (6 bases). The germline V gene encodes CDR1 MDHEN and CDR2 SYDVKM. CDR3 length: 15 amino acids. V lost 5 bases and J 7 bases, leaving 17 bases between the germline ends. CDR3 nucleotides: TGTGCCAGCAGTGGGGGGGCGGCTTCAGGTGAAAAACTGTTTTTT. Amino acids: CASSGGAASGEKLFF.

This rearrangement joins TRBV2 to TRBJ1-2; a possible D gene is TRBD1 (6 bases). The CDR3 totals 14 residues. Germline CDR1 reads SNHLY; CDR2 reads FYNNEI. The V gene lost 2 bases and the J gene lost 5 bases, with 12 bases spanning the gap. CDR3 sequence: CASSELGAGYGYTF. As DNA, the CDR3 is TGTGCCAGCAGTGAATTGGGGGCAGGGTATGGCTACACCTTC.